This T cell receptor (beta chain) came from a study of T cell responses to AZD1222 COVID-19 vaccine. Second-dose intervals of approximately 4 or approximately 12 weeks were pooled. The repertoire was sequenced with immunoSEQ multiplex PCR; TCRdb's copy has only in-frame clones and lacks some. This table holds some 180,000 clones, just over 90% found once. Findings and limits, study-wide: Nearly half of spike-specific TCRs reportedly target unmutated variant regions. Regions 160-218 and 743-854 held dominance among vaccine-associated CD4 TCRs, which spanned spike. Clonal diversity was possibly underestimated; the donors were predominantly white British and more often female.

The CDR3 loop spans 12 amino acids. Germline CDR1 is SNHLY and CDR2 is FYNNEI. V lost 7 bases to trimming and J lost 0 bases, with 3 bases between them. As to this clone: Its antigen is not known.

The rearrangement uses TRBV2 and TRBJ2-2, with D hard to call. Sequencing was performed on peripheral blood, taken 28 days after the second AZD1222 dose. The TCR sequence derives from an adult who received the AZD1222 COVID-19 vaccine. CDR3 sequence (DNA): TGTGCCAGCAAGCCGAACACCGGGGAGCTGTTTTTT. Its protein is CASKPNTGELFF.